The source of this TCR beta chain is a study of OX40 agonist ivuxolimab in advanced cancers. TCRdb's table, derived via immunoSEQ multiplex PCR, lists solely in-frame clones and lacks some. This sample has 40,000 to 60,000 clones, with about 85% found just once. The junction had 12 bases not matched to a gene; V was cut back by 7 bases and J by 11 bases. CDR3 size: 13 residues. Germline values: CDR1 LGHNT, CDR2 FRNRAP. The sample in question was CD4+ or CD8+ T cells sorted from blood, obtained in a trial of the OX40 agonist ivuxolimab. The rearrangement joins TRBV12-5 to TRBJ1-1; the match to TRBD1 covers 8 bases. The receptor's source is an adult with an advanced solid tumor such as melanoma, head and neck, liver or kidney cancer. The chain's CDR3 is CASAPPQGARAFF. The CDR3 bases are TGTGCTAGTGCCCCGCCCCAGGGGGCGAGGGCTTTCTTT.